This T cell receptor (beta chain) was captured in a study of T cells after yellow fever vaccination. The CDR3 sequence is 15 residues long. Trimming shortened V by 6 bases and J by 5 bases, and 20 bases separated the two germline ends. CDR1 and CDR2 from the germline V gene are SNHLY and FYNNEI. This clonotype occurred a few times. Its cognate antigen is unknown. TCRdb reprocessed the 5' RACE reads via MiXCR and lists one record per CDR3 protein. The repertoire includes 500,000 to 550,000 distinct CDR3 sequences, 20% to 25% of them detected once, and 15% to 20% sits in the top ten. Overall study results and limits: Abundant clonotypes from the bulk population could have been carried over as contaminants into FACS-sorted repertoires.

The material was PBMCs, obtained roughly 20 days after the first yellow fever vaccination. This rearrangement joins TRBV2 to TRBJ2-7, with D possibly TRBD2 on 6 matching bases. The clonotype was recovered from a man aged 18 to 29 who received the YFV17D yellow fever vaccine. The CDR3 region has the DNA TGTGCCAGCAGCCCATCCCCTGGAGGGATCCACGAGCAGTACTTC. Its protein product is CASSPSPGGIHEQYF.